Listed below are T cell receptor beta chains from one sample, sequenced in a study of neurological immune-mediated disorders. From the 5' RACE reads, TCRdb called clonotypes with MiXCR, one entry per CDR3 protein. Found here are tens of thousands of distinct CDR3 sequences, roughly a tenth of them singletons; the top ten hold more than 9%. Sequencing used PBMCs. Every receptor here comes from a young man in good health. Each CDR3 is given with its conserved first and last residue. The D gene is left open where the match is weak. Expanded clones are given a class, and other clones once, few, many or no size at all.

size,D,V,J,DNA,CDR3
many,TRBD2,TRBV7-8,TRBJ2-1,TGTGCCAGCAGCCCTCTCCCGGGGGGAAATGAGCAGTTCTTC,CASSPLPGGNEQFF
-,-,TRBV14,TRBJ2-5,TGTGCCAGCAGCCAAGATGAGGAAGAGACCCAGTACTTC,CASSQDEEETQYF
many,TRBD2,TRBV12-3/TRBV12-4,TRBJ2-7,TGTGCCAGCAGCCCCCGGACTAGCGGGGGGAAATCGGGCGAGCAGTACTTC,CASSPRTSGGKSGEQYF
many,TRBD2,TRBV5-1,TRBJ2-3,TGCGCCAGCAGCCCCGGACTAGCGGGCGATTGGGCAGATACGCAGTATTTT,CASSPGLAGDWADTQYF
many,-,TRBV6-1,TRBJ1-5,TGTGCCAGCAGTGAAGCTCGGGGTTTATCGCCCCAGCATTTT,CASSEARGLSPQHF
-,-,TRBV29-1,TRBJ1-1,TGCAGCCTTGTGGACTTGGGGGAAGCTTTCTTT,CSLVDLGEAFF
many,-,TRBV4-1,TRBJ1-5,TGCGCCAGCAGCCAAGCGACGGGCTATAGCAATCAGCCCCAGCATTTT,CASSQATGYSNQPQHF
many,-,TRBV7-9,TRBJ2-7,TGTGCCAGCAGCTTAGACACGAACTCCTACGAGCAGTACTTC,CASSLDTNSYEQYF
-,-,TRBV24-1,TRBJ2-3,TGTGCCACCAGCTTCGACTCGCATTCCACAGATACGCAGTATTTT,CATSFDSHSTDTQYF
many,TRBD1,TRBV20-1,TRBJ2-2,TGCAGTGCTAGGGACAGGGGATCGGATACCGGGGAGCTGTTTTTT,CSARDRGSDTGELFF
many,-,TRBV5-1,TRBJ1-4,TGCGCCAGCAGCGCAAGTGCCACTAATGAAAAACTGTTTTTT,CASSASATNEKLFF
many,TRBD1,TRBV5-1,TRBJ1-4,TGCGCCAGCAGCTTGACAGGGGCGGTTGGTGAAAAACTGTTTTTT,CASSLTGAVGEKLFF
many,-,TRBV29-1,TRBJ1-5,TGCAGCGCTCTACCCCGGGACACCAGGGAGTATGCCCAGCATTTT,CSALPRDTREYAQHF
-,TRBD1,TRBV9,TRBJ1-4,TGTGCCAGCAGCGTAGGTTTCACAGGGGAAGAAAAACTGTTTTTT,CASSVGFTGEEKLFF
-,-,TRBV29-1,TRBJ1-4,TGCAGCGCCCAGTTAACTAATGAAAAACTGTTTTTT,CSAQLTNEKLFF
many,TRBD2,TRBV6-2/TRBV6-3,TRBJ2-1,TGTGCCAGCAGGGGACTAGCACACAATGAGCAGTTCTTC,CASRGLAHNEQFF
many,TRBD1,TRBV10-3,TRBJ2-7,TGTGCCATCAGAGACAGGGAGTACGAGCAGTACTTC,CAIRDREYEQYF
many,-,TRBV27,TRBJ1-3,TGTGCCAGCAGTTTCCGTGGACTGGGGGGGACCATATATTTT,CASSFRGLGGTIYF
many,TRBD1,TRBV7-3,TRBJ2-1,TGTGCCAGCAGCCAACAGGGGGCTGGTTACAATGAGCAGTTCTTC,CASSQQGAGYNEQFF
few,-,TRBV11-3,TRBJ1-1,TGTGCCAGCAGCTTAGACCCCTCTGAAGCTTTCTTT,CASSLDPSEAFF
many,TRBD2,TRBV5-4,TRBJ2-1,TGTGCCAGCAGCTTGGTTCCTAGCGGTAGCTCCTACAATGAGCAGTTCTTC,CASSLVPSGSSYNEQFF
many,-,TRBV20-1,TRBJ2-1,TGCAGTGCATCGGGACTGCACAATGAGCAGTTCTTC,CSASGLHNEQFF
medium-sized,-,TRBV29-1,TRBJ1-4,TGCAGCGTTGAAGTAGGAGGGGAGGGCGAAAAACTGTTTTTT,CSVEVGGEGEKLFF
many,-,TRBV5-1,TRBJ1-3,TGCGCCAGCAGCCTCCACCCCGGCACAGGAAACACCATATATTTT,CASSLHPGTGNTIYF
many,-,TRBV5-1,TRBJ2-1,TGCGCCAGCAGCTTGGTATCTGGACCCTACAATGAGCAGTTCTTC,CASSLVSGPYNEQFF
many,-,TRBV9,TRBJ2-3,TGTGCCAGCAGCGTAGGCCCAGAGCGAGATACGCAGTATTTT,CASSVGPERDTQYF
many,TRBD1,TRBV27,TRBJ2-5,TGTGCCAGCAGTAGCCGACCTACAGGGGAGAGGGACGAGACCCAGTACTTC,CASSSRPTGERDETQYF
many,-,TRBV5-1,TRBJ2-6,TGCGCCAGCAGCGCCTCAGGGGCTGGGGCCAACGTCCTGACTTTC,CASSASGAGANVLTF
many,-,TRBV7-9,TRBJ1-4,TGTGCCAGCGCAACTCCCGTCCAGGGATTCGATGAAAAACTGTTTTTT,CASATPVQGFDEKLFF
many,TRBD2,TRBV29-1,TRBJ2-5,TGCAGCGTTGAGGAACTAGCGGCACAAGAGACCCAGTACTTC,CSVEELAAQETQYF
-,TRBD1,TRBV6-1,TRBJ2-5,TGTGCCAGCAGTGCCGGGACAGGGGGCCAAGAGACCCAGTACTTC,CASSAGTGGQETQYF
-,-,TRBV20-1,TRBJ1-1,TGCAGTGCTAGCAAATCCTCTTCTAACACTGAAGCTTTCTTT,CSASKSSSNTEAFF
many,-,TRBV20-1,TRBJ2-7,TGCAGTGCTAGATATCCGGACCGGAGCTCCTACGAGCAGTACTTC,CSARYPDRSSYEQYF
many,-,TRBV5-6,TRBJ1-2,TGTGCCAGCAGCAGAGCGACTGATCTCTCTGGCTACACCTTC,CASSRATDLSGYTF
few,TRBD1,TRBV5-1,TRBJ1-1,TGCGCCAGCAGCTTGGTGGGACAGCCAAACACTGAAGCTTTCTTT,CASSLVGQPNTEAFF
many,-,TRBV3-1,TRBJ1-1,TGTGCCAGCAGCCCCTCGGGTACTGAAGCTTTCTTT,CASSPSGTEAFF
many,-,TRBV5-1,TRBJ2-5,TGCGCCAGCAGCTTTATTATCGGCGAGCAAGAGACCCAGTACTTC,CASSFIIGEQETQYF
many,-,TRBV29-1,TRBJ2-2,TGCAGCGTTGAGAGGACAGCGAACACCGGGGAGCTGTTTTTT,CSVERTANTGELFF
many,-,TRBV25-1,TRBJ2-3,TGTGCTGAAGGGGGGACCATTTTACAACCCATCGGAGATACGCAGTATTTT,CAEGGTILQPIGDTQYF
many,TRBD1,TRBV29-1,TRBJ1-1,TGCAGCGTTGAAGACCGGACAGGGCCCATGAACACTGAAGCTTTCTTT,CSVEDRTGPMNTEAFF
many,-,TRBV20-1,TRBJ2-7,TGCAGTGCTATGCGCCCGCACGCCGTGACCTACGAGCAGTACTTC,CSAMRPHAVTYEQYF
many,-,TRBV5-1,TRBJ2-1,TGCGCCAGCAGCCCCAGGTCGGGGGCAGAAGAGCAGTTCTTC,CASSPRSGAEEQFF
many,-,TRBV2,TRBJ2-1,TGTGCCAGCAGGGCCGACGGGGCCTCGTGGTTCTTC,CASRADGASWFF
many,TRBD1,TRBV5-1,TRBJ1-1,TGCGCCAGCCGAGGACAGGGATTGAACACTGAAGCTTTCTTT,CASRGQGLNTEAFF
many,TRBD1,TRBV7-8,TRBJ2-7,TGTGCCAGCAGCTTACCGGGACAGGGGTTCACCTACGAGCAGTACTTC,CASSLPGQGFTYEQYF
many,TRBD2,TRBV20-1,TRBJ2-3,TGCAGTGCCCCGGTTGCGGGAGGTCACCCAGATACGCAGTATTTT,CSAPVAGGHPDTQYF
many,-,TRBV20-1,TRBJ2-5,TGCAGTGCAGACCCACGCGGGCTAGCGCCTCAAGAGACCCAGTACTTC,CSADPRGLAPQETQYF
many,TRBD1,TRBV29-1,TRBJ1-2,TGCAGCGTCTGGACAGGGGGGTTGAACTATGGCTACACCTTC,CSVWTGGLNYGYTF
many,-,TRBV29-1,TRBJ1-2,TGCAGTGGGTACTCAGGGGGCTACACCTTC,CSGYSGGYTF
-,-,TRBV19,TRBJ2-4,TGTGCCAGTAGTATCGTCGTGGGCGCCGGGGAGTACTTC,CASSIVVGAGEYF
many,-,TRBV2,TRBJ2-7,TGTGCCAGCAAGGAGGGCGGGATTCCCCTCGGGCTCTACGAGCAGTACTTC,CASKEGGIPLGLYEQYF
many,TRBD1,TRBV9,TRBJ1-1,TGTGCCAGCAGCGTAGAGAGCAGGGGGCCGCCGGTGAACACTGAAGCTTTCTTT,CASSVESRGPPVNTEAFF